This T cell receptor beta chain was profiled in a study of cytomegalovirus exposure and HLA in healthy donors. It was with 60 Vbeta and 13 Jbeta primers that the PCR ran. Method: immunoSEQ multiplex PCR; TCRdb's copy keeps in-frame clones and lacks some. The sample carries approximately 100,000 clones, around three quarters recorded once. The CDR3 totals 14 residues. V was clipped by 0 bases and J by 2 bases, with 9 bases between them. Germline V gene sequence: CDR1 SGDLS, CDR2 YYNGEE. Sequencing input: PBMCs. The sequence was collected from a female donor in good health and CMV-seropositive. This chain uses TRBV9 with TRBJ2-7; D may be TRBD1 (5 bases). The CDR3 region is CASSVGQSTYEQYF. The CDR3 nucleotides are TGTGCCAGCAGCGTAGGACAGAGCACCTACGAGCAGTACTTC. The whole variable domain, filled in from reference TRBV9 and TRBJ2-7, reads DSGVTQTPKHLITATGQRVTLRCSPRSGDLSVYWYQQSLDQGLQFLIQYYNGEERAKGNILERFSAQQFPDLHSELNLSSLELGDSALYFCASSVGQSTYEQYFGPGTRLTVT.